The following is a TCR beta chain sequence with its context. Its antigen remains undetermined. A junction end diverges from the germline sequence, so it may reflect a read error. CDR1 and CDR2, looked up from the germline V gene (reference sequence), are SGHNT and YYREEE. Its CDR3 holds 14 amino acids, cysteine through phenylalanine. The sequence is cut down to CDR3 DNA, 42 bases in frame from base 1. Without any cell sorting, total RNA and DNA were co-extracted from around 18-30 mg of bulk tissue using the AllPrep DNA/RNA mini kit. Surgical resection was performed in China between late 2015 and 2016 on about 5 patients with histopathologically diagnosed primary liver carcinoma. At the time of sampling, the patients had chronic HBV infection and had not received any treatment. Each tumor was sampled at five spatially separated regions: the superior, inferior, left-lateral and right-lateral poles and the tumor centre. Histological examination found more than 80% viable tumor cells in every tumor sample. Each fresh piece of tumor and adjacent tissue was cut in two, with one half stored in RNAlater at -80 degrees C and the other half sent for histology.

The sample belongs to a study of tumor-infiltrating lymphocytes in primary liver carcinoma (dated by TCRdb to the late 2010s). Some background on the complete study: Of the five patients (three men and two women, aged 30 to 69 years), four had hepatocellular carcinoma and one had combined HCC and intrahepatic cholangiocarcinoma. Agilent mRNA microarray profiling was performed on the roughly 25 tumor region samples to relate TCRbeta repertoire diversity to the local molecular phenotype. The five patients had tumors staged T1-T3 N0M0, with maximum diameters ranging from about 4 to 11 cm. Repertoires from technical replicates were highly reproducible, with mean shared-clone rates near 0.89 and correlation coefficients above 0.98. For each liver tumor, the study sampled five regions along with adjacent normal tissue and blood, and applied TCRbeta repertoire sequencing, expression microarrays and whole-exome sequencing. Each sample produced about 3.5 to 7.13 million productive TCRbeta reads, and read depth showed no significant difference between tissue types. A total of some 35 specimens from 5 patients went through TCRbeta repertoire sequencing, namely 25 tumor regions, 5 adjacent noncancerous liver tissues and 5 peripheral blood samples. Study-wide findings and limitations: Only about 7-24% of top clones were present in all five regions of a tumor, suggesting spatial heterogeneity of tumor-infiltrating T cells. Repertoire overlap was higher between tumor regions (mean about 35%) than tumor-adjacent (approximately 17%) or tumor-blood (about 15%) pairs, consistent with antigen-driven expansion. Only five patients were included in the study, and the authors note that the findings should be validated in a larger study. Only the TCR beta chain was sequenced, which likely underestimates true repertoire diversity because unpaired alpha chains were not captured. Because the samples were bulk and unsorted, CD4+ and CD8+ T cell repertoires could not be compared. Compared with blood, tumors had a significantly larger share of the repertoire taken up by the top 250 clones (p = 0.039).

TCRbeta-specific cDNA was reverse-transcribed from 500 ng total RNA using a constant-region primer and ProtoScript II reverse transcriptase. The TCRbeta libraries were prepared through three rounds of nested multiplex PCR following a slightly modified ARM-PCR procedure. Each of the first two PCR rounds ran for approximately 10 cycles and used multiplex TRBV1-TRBV30 forward primers together with a Cbeta reverse primer. Sample barcodes and Illumina adapters were attached in a final 25-cycle PCR using Deep VentR polymerase. Before sequencing, amplicons of 200-500 bp were gel-purified using a QIAquick gel extraction kit. The TCRbeta amplicons were sequenced with 250-bp paired-end reads on an Illumina HiSeq 2500. The original pipeline was this. Quality trimming of reads was performed with Trimmomatic v0.33, and paired reads were merged with FLASH v1.2.11 so that full CDR3 sequences could be recovered. MiGEC v1.2.1b assigned V, D and J germline segments to the rearranged TCRbeta sequences. Clonotype statistics and Shannon-Wiener diversity indices were computed with VDJtools v1.0.0. To cut down on sampling bias, every analysis after diversity analysis relied on just the 250 most abundant clonotypes from each sample. Using fastp at Q25 and MiXCR, TCRdb reprocessed the public reads and kept productive beta chains. Each record represents a unique CDR3 protein, reported with the most common genes and DNA among its rows. The V and J calls follow TCRdb's processing rather than the paper's. The sample data list 100,000 to 150,000 distinct CDR3 sequences, and 64% of these were observed just once. The ten largest clones capture around 8.4% of the sample.

This receptor was taken from a woman aged 55-75 years with primary liver carcinoma and hepatitis B virus infection. The sample consisted of liver tumor tissue from sampling region 3. The sample's cell subset or site label, decoded: tumor region T3, left-lateral pole. The sequence links TRBV5-4 to TRBJ2-7; TRBD1 could be the D gene, as 5 bases match. The sequenced DNA: TGTGTCAGCAGCCCCCTGACAGTACCCTACGAGCAGTACTTC. Its product reads: CVSSPLTVPYEQYF.